One sample yielded the 18 T cell receptor beta chains listed below, sequenced in a study of regulatory T cells in long-lasting Graves disease. Time point: newly diagnosed GD, antithyroid drugs for less than 3 months. Making the TCR library involved RNA that had been extracted from PBMCs. For TCR beta, libraries came from iRepertoire HTBI primers and Arm-PCR of CDR3 regions. MiXCR was run by TCRdb on the multiplex PCR reads, yielding one entry per CDR3 protein. The table has approximately 300,000 distinct CDR3 sequences, about 18% seen once. This specimen consisted of peripheral blood mononuclear cells (PBMCs), obtained at new diagnosis, from a patient treated with antithyroid drugs. Source of these receptors: a female donor with Graves disease.

This clonotype was seen many times. The V gene is TRBV28, the J gene TRBJ2-7, with D possibly being TRBD1 (5 bases). Germline CDR1 MDHEN, CDR2 SYDVKM. Trimming removed 5 bases from V and 6 bases from J, with 14 bases in between. CDR3 length: 13 amino acids. The CDR3 loop reads CASSPSDSLEQYF. CDR3 coding DNA: TGTGCCAGCAGTCCTTCCGACAGTCTCGAGCAGTACTTC.

This clonotype was recorded many times. CDR3 in amino acids: CASSILLAGFRHEQFF. CDR3 nucleotide sequence: TGTGCCAGTAGTATCCTCCTAGCGGGATTTCGTCATGAGCAGTTCTTC. The V gene is TRBV19, the J gene TRBJ2-1; 9 bases agree with TRBD2. Looked up from germline, CDR1 is LNHDA and CDR2 is SQIVND (reference sequence). The CDR3 extends over 16 amino acids. V gave up 3 bases and J gave up 8 bases; unmatched junction bases: 11.

The V call is TRBV20-1, the J call TRBJ2-7, with TRBD1 identical over 8 bases. This CDR3 region has 13 residues. Germline CDR1 DFQATT, CDR2 SNEGSKA (reference sequence). Losses at the gene ends were 3 bases for V and 5 bases for J; bases not matched to a gene: 6. CDR3 loop: CSASSDRGHEQYF. Here the CDR3 DNA reads TGCAGTGCTAGCAGCGACAGGGGCCACGAGCAGTACTTC.

This clonotype was counted ten times or more. This chain links TRBV20-1 with TRBJ2-3; 9 bases match TRBD2. TRBJ2-7 explains the end of the DNA better; the J call may be wrong. Germline V gene data show CDR1 as DFQATT and CDR2 as SNEGSKA (reference sequence). The CDR3 is 15 residues long. The CDR3 DNA is TGCAGTGCTAGAGAAATAGCGGGAGAGAACTACGAGCAGTACTTC. It translates to CSAREIAGENYEQYF.

This clonotype was detected a few times. The genes are TRBV3-1 and TRBJ1-6; D not resolved. Trimming pared 0 bases from V and 0 bases from J, leaving 9 bases between. Germline lookup yields CDR1 LGHDT and CDR2 YNNKEL (reference sequence). There are 17 residues in the CDR3. The CDR3, as DNA: TGTGCCAGCAGCCAAGATAGGACGAGCTCCTATAATTCACCCCTCCACTTT. Translation gives CASSQDRTSSYNSPLHF.

This clonotype was recorded many times. The V gene is TRBV9, the J gene TRBJ2-7, with 7 bases aligning to TRBD2. V lost 0 bases to trimming and J lost 5 bases; unmatched junction nucleotides: 5. This CDR3 has 14 residues. Germline values: CDR1 SGDLS, CDR2 YYNGEE. The CDR3 sequence is CASSVDYRGDEQYF. CDR3 nucleotides: TGTGCCAGCAGCGTAGATTACCGGGGGGACGAGCAGTACTTC.

CDR3 bases: TGCGCCAGCAGCTTGGGCTCAACAGGGGGCACTGAAGCTTTCTTT. Translating it yields CASSLGSTGGTEAFF. The chain links TRBV5-1 to TRBJ1-1; 8 bases agree with TRBD1. The germline V gene has CDR1 SGHRS and CDR2 YFSETQ. The CDR3 length is 15 residues. V lost 0 bases and J lost 4; bases outside the gene matches: 5.

The V call is TRBV14, the J call TRBJ2-7; D call uncertain. V lost 3 bases and J 3 bases, leaving 15 bases between the germline ends. The CDR3 runs to 15 residues. Germline V lookup: CDR1 SGHDN, CDR2 FVKESK. In nucleotides, the CDR3 is TGTGCCAGCAGCCACCTTTCCAGAGGTAACTACGAGCAGTACTTC. It is translated as CASSHLSRGNYEQYF.

Comments on this clonotype: Given a far larger clone just one base away, this is likely a sequencing read error. The chain links TRBV2 to TRBJ2-1; the D call may be TRBD1 or TRBD2 (5 bases each). V lost 11 bases, J lost 10 bases, and 18 bases lay in between. The CDR3 is 12 amino acids. CDR1 is SNHLY and CDR2 is FYNNEI in the germline V gene. Here the CDR3 reads CAVGPGTYEQFF. CDR3 nucleotide sequence: TGTGCCGTAGGCCCAGGGACCTACGAGCAGTTCTTC. Full variable domain (rest looked up from reference TRBV2 and TRBJ2-1): EPEVTQTPSHQVTQMGQEVILRCVPISNHLYFYWYRQILGQKVEFLVSFYNNEISEKSEIFDDQFSVERPDGSNFTLKIRSTKLEDSAMYFCAVGPGTYEQFFGPGTRLTVL.

A remark on this clonotype: A far larger clone lies a single base away; this is likely a read error. V and J are TRBV2 and TRBJ2-5, with TRBD1 matching over 8 bases. The DNA end is more similar to TRBJ2-1, so the J call may be wrong. The V gene's germline CDR1 is SNHLY and CDR2 FYNNEI. CDR3 length: 18 amino acids. Written as DNA, the CDR3 is TGTGCCAGCACCCGCGGTGAGGCAGGGGGCGCAATCAGGTACGAGCAGTTCTTC. Translation: CASTRGEAGGAIRYEQFF.

This clonotype was counted ten times or more. The V gene is TRBV11-3, the J gene TRBJ1-2; 8 nucleotides line up with TRBD1. Germline values: CDR1 SGHNT, CDR2 YENEEA. The length of the CDR3 is 15 residues. The V gene end was trimmed by 5 bases and the J gene end by 1 base; junction bases not matched to a gene: 6. The CDR3 region has the DNA TGTGCCAGCAGCCGGCAGGGGGCGGATAACTATGGCTACACCTTC. Protein product: CASSRQGADNYGYTF.

This sequence joins TRBV30 and TRBJ1-1; D gene unclear. This CDR3 spans 13 amino acids. Per the germline V gene, CDR1 is GTSNPN and CDR2 is SVGIG (reference sequence). The germline V and J ends were trimmed by 4 bases and 5 bases, with 14 bases remaining between them. DNA for the CDR3: TGTGCCTGGAAGGCGTCGGGGAAAACTGAAGCTTTCTTT. Its translation is CAWKASGKTEAFF.

Comments on this clonotype: This sequence is one base from a far larger clone and is likely a read error. The V call is TRBV7-9, the J call TRBJ2-1, with D possibly matching TRBD2 (5 bases). The end of the DNA aligns better with TRBJ2-5, so the J call may be wrong. Germline-derived CDR1 and CDR2 are SEHNR and FQNEAQ (reference sequence). This CDR3 comprises 19 residues. The chain's CDR3 is CASSLATTGGAGGEETQYF. CDR3 nucleotide sequence: TGTGCCAGCAGCTTAGCGACGACTGGCGGAGCCGGAGGCGAAGAGACCCAGTACTTC.

As concerns this clonotype: It may be a read error: a sequence one base away is much more abundant. The chain joins TRBV25-1 to TRBJ2-2; TRBD2 matches at 9 bases. Germline lookup yields CDR1 MGHDK and CDR2 SYGVNS. CDR3 size: 17 residues. With 5 bases clipped from V and 1 base from J, the junction kept 8 bases outside the gene matches. Written as DNA, the CDR3 is TGTGCCAGCAGTAGCCTAGCGGGATGGAAGAACACCGGGGAGCTGTTTTTT. This sequence encodes CASSSLAGWKNTGELFF.

The V gene is TRBV19, the J gene TRBJ1-5; possibly TRBD1 for D (5 bases). The CDR3 totals 15 residues. Between the trimmed V and J ends, which lost 7 bases and 4 bases, there was a span of 17 bases. The germline V gene encodes CDR1 LNHDA and CDR2 SQIVND (reference sequence). CDR3 residues: CASNLGAGDNQPQHF. CDR3 DNA sequence: TGTGCCAGTAACCTTGGGGCAGGCGATAATCAGCCCCAGCATTTT.

This chain connects TRBV4-1 to TRBJ2-5; 7 bases are shared with TRBD2. Germline lookup yields CDR1 MGHRA and CDR2 YSYEKL. This CDR3 comprises 16 residues. With 0 bases clipped from V and 4 bases from J, the junction kept 8 bases outside the gene matches. This CDR3 reads CASSQEPAGRGETQYF. The CDR3 coding sequence is TGCGCCAGCAGCCAAGAGCCAGCGGGAAGAGGAGAGACCCAGTACTTC.

A note on this clonotype: This sequence may be a read error, since a much larger clone differs from it by one base. V and J are TRBV28 and TRBJ2-4; a weak D match, TRBD1 (6 bases). Germline V CDR1 and CDR2: MDHEN, SYDVKM. This CDR3 is 14 amino acids long. The V end lost 4 bases, the J end lost 12 bases, and 19 bases lay between the germline ends. CDR3 amino acids: CASSSGGTPSTQYF. The CDR3 DNA reads as TGTGCCAGCAGTTCTGGGGGCACCCCCTCAACTCAGTACTTC.

The V and J genes are TRBV28 and TRBJ2-3, with D hard to call. Trimming shortened V by 7 bases and J by 6 bases, and 14 bases separated the two germline ends. Per germline, CDR1 MDHEN and CDR2 SYDVKM. The CDR3 totals 13 residues. The CDR3 region is CASTSPPVDTQYF. The CDR3 nucleotides are TGTGCCAGCACATCCCCCCCTGTGGATACGCAGTATTTT.